The 12 T cell receptor beta chains below come from one sample, sequenced in a study of response to subunit inactivated influenza vaccine. TCRdb passed the RT-PCR reads through MiXCR, listing each CDR3 protein once. The table has hundreds of thousands of distinct CDR3 sequences, about 18% seen once; the top ten hold roughly a tenth. The sample here was PBMCs from blood, taken 5 to 6 days after vaccination. All receptors derive from a man aged 45-65 years who received an inactivated influenza vaccine.

CDR3 region: CAISEGGNTGELFF. The DNA of the CDR3 is TGTGCCATCAGTGAAGGGGGCAACACCGGGGAGCTGTTTTTT. The chain employs TRBV10-3 and TRBJ2-2; the match to TRBD1 covers 7 bases. J was trimmed by 2 bases and V by 3 bases; bases with no gene match: 0. CDR3 length: 14 residues. CDR1 and CDR2 from the germline V gene are ENHRY and SYGVKD.

Only a few counts were recorded for this clonotype. The CDR3 protein is CASSQRTGNYGYTF. CDR3 bases: TGTGCCAGCAGCCAACGGACAGGCAACTATGGCTACACCTTC. The V call is TRBV3-1, the J call TRBJ1-2, with 7 nucleotides matching TRBD1. With V trimmed by 2 bases and J by 2 bases, 2 bases remained unmatched. Germline lookup yields CDR1 LGHDT and CDR2 YNNKEL (reference sequence). This CDR3 is built from 14 residues.

The CDR3 protein is CASSQVPGQGDSPEAFF. The CDR3 DNA reads TGTGCCAGCAGCCAAGTTCCGGGACAGGGTGACTCTCCGGAAGCTTTCTTT. The gene calls are TRBV3-1 and TRBJ1-1, with TRBD1 identical over 9 bases. This CDR3 has 17 residues. The V gene end was trimmed by 1 base and the J gene end by 8 bases; junction bases not matched to a gene: 14. Germline CDR1 is LGHDT and CDR2 is YNNKEL (reference sequence).

In this sample, this clonotype turned up a few times. This chain connects TRBV12-3 or TRBV12-4 to TRBJ1-2; 7 bases agree with TRBD1. There are 16 residues in the CDR3. V shed 5 bases and J 0 bases; nucleotides not matched to a gene: 9. CDR3 region: CASSLVRDSSNYGYTF. CDR3 in DNA: TGTGCCAGCAGTCTCGTCCGGGACAGTTCTAACTATGGCTACACCTTC.

This clonotype was recorded a few times. This chain joins TRBV9 and TRBJ2-7, with 8 positions matching TRBD1. CDR1 SGDLS and CDR2 YYNGEE come from the germline V gene. The CDR3 extends over 16 amino acids. The ends lost 4 bases at V and 4 bases at J; junction bases unmatched: 13. The CDR3 DNA follows: TGTGCCAGCAGCCCCCACCCCCAGGGGGCGTTTTACGAGCAGTACTTC. This translates into CASSPHPQGAFYEQYF.

This clonotype turned up a few times. This chain links TRBV25-1 with TRBJ1-2; tentatively, D is TRBD1 (5 bases). V shed 5 bases and J shed 9 bases, with 16 bases lying between them. This CDR3 spans 13 amino acids. Germline assignment: CDR1 MGHDK and CDR2 SYGVNS. The CDR3 sequence: CASSSAGLHSYTF. In nucleotides, the CDR3 is TGTGCCAGCAGTTCGGCAGGGCTCCATAGCTACACCTTC.

The chain links TRBV20-1 to TRBJ2-7, with unresolved D. The V end lost 2 bases, the J end lost 2 bases, and 16 bases lay between the germline ends. CDR1 and CDR2 from the germline V gene are DFQATT and SNEGSKA (reference sequence). CDR3 length: 15 amino acids. CDR3 nucleotides: TGCAGTGCTAGATTATGGGGTTATAGCCCCTACGAGCAGTACTTC. Protein: CSARLWGYSPYEQYF.

This rearrangement joins TRBV28 to TRBJ2-7; 8 nucleotides match TRBD2. J gave up 0 bases and V 8 bases, and 6 bases lay outside the gene matches. The CDR3 totals 14 residues. In germline, CDR1 is MDHEN, CDR2 SYDVKM. The CDR3 DNA reads as TGTGCCAGCGGAAGCGGGGGAAGCTCCTACGAGCAGTACTTC. It yields the protein CASGSGGSSYEQYF.

In this sample, this clonotype turned up once. This chain connects TRBV5-1 to TRBJ2-7; no clear D gene. The V gene lost 0 bases and the J gene lost 0 bases, with 7 bases spanning the gap. The germline gives CDR1 SGHRS, CDR2 YFSETQ. This CDR3 region has 14 residues. The CDR3 here is CASSLGIDSYEQYF. CDR3 nucleotide sequence: TGCGCCAGCAGCTTGGGAATTGACTCCTACGAGCAGTACTTC.

This clonotype was detected ten times or more. V and J are TRBV6-1 and TRBJ1-6; 7 bases line up with TRBD1. The length of the CDR3 is 14 residues. CDR1 MNHNS and CDR2 SASEGT come from the germline V gene. J was trimmed by 5 bases and V by 6 bases; bases with no gene match: 4. The CDR3 DNA follows: TGTGCCAGCAGGATGGGGACAGATAATTCACCCCTCCACTTT. Its translation is CASRMGTDNSPLHF.

V usage is TRBV12-3 or TRBV12-4 and J usage is TRBJ2-7; D is ambiguous. Trimming pared 4 bases from V and 6 bases from J, leaving 13 bases between. This CDR3 is built from 13 residues. CDR3 bases: TGTGCCAGCAGTTCCCGTTTAGGAACCGAGCAGTACTTC. It codes for CASSSRLGTEQYF.

This clonotype was seen repeatedly, ten times or more. This chain uses TRBV5-1 with TRBJ1-1; no firm D call. There are 14 residues in the CDR3. V was pared by 0 bases and J by 1 base, with 7 bases between. Germline loops: CDR1 SGHRS, CDR2 YFSETQ. Here the CDR3 reads CASSLGEWNTEAFF. For the CDR3, the DNA is TGCGCCAGCAGCTTGGGAGAGTGGAACACTGAAGCTTTCTTT.